This note documents a single T cell receptor beta chain sequence. The record originates from a study of blood T cell repertoires in COVID-19. Overall study context: Samples came from the United States, Italy and Spain, spanning acute and convalescent COVID-19. PBMCs, B-cell-depleted T cells, or T cells provided the cDNA or gDNA that made up the material.

The CDR3 is 12 residues long. The ends were cut back, 3 bases at V and 6 bases at J, with 6 bases in the middle. While infection was still active, Seattle patients were enrolled and then followed longitudinally. Methods used by the authors: Amplified reference gene primers provided the basis for estimating nucleated cell counts. Method: immunoSEQ multiplex PCR; TCRdb's copy keeps in-frame clones and lacks some. The V and J calls and the clone size are those of that table, but D and trimming were determined from the DNA. The data show nearly 350,000 clones, about 89% seen once. The gene calls are TRBV12-3 or TRBV12-4 and TRBJ2-1; D is ambiguous. The sample consisted of peripheral blood. This receptor was obtained from a woman aged 50 to 65 with COVID-19, enrolled during active disease. The CDR3 DNA is TGTGCCAGCAGTTTGAGTGTCAATGAGCAGTTCTTC. It yields the protein CASSLSVNEQFF.